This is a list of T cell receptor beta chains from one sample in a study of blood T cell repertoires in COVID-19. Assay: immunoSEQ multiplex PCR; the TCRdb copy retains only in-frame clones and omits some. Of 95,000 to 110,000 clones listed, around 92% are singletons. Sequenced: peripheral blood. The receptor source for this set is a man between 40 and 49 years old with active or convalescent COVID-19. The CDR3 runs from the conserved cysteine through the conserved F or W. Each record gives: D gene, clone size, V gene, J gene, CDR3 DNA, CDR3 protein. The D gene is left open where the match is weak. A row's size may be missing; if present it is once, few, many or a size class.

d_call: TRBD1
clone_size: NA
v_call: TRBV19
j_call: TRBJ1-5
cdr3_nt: TGTGCCAGTAGTATAGGGGACAGGGCTTATCAGCCCCAGCATTTT
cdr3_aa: CASSIGDRAYQPQHF

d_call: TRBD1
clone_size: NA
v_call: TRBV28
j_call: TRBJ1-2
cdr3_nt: TGTGCCAGCAGTTTAGGGGACAGATCTTATGGCTACACCTTC
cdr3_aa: CASSLGDRSYGYTF

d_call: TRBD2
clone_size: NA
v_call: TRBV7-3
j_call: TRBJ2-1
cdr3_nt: TGTGCCAGCAGCCCCCGACTAGCGGGGGGCGATGAGCAGTTCTTC
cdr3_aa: CASSPRLAGGDEQFF

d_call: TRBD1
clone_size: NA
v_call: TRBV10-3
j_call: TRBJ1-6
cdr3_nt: TGTGCCGCATCTACCGGGACAGATAATTCACCCCTCCACTTT
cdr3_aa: CAASTGTDNSPLHF

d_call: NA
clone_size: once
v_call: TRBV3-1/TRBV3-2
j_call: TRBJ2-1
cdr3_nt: TGTGCCAGCAGCCCTGGGACTGTCTACAATGAGCAGTTCTTC
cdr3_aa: CASSPGTVYNEQFF

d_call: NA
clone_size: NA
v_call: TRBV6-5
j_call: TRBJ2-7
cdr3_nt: TGTGCCAGCAGTTATGCGGCGGGCCGCTACGAGCAGTACTTC
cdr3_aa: CASSYAAGRYEQYF

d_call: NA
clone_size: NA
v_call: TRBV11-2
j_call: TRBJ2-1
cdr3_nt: TGTGCCAGCAGCTTATGGGCGAGGGGGTACAATGAGCAGTTCTTC
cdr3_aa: CASSLWARGYNEQFF

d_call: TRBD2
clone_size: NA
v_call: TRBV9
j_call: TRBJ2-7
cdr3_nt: TGTGCCAGCAGCGTGGCTAGCGGAACCTACGAGCAGTACTTC
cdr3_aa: CASSVASGTYEQYF

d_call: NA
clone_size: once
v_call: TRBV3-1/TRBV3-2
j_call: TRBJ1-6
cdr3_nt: TGTGCCAGCAGCCAAGATGATCCGGGGAGGAATTCACCCCTCCACTTT
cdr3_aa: CASSQDDPGRNSPLHF

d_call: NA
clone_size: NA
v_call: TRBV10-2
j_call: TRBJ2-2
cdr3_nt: TGCGCCAGCAGGGGGGGGACAGGGAACACCGGGGAGCTGTTTTTT
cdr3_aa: CASRGGTGNTGELFF

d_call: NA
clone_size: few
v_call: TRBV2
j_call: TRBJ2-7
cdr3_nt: TGTGCCAGCAGCCGGGACTTGGCCCCTTTGGAGCAGTACTTC
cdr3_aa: CASSRDLAPLEQYF

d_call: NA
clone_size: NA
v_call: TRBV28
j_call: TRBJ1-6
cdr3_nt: TGTGCCAGCACCTTCGGGGGACTCGGTAATTCACCCCTCCACTTT
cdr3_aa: CASTFGGLGNSPLHF

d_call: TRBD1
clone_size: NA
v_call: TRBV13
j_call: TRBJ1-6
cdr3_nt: TGTGCCAGCAGCTCCCCGGACAGGAATTCACCCCTCCACTTT
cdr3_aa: CASSSPDRNSPLHF

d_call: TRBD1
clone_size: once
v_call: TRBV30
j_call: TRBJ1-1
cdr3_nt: TGTGCCTGGAGGGGACAGGGTTTAGGCGCTGAAGCTTTCTTT
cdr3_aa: CAWRGQGLGAEAFF

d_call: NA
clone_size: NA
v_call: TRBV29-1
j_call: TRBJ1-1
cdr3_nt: TGCAGCGTCCTCGGGTCAGGGTCGGATATCTCTGAAGCTTTCTTT
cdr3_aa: CSVLGSGSDISEAFF

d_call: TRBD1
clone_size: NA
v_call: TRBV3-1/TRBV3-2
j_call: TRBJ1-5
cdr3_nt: TGTGCCAGATGGGAGACAGGGGACAATCAGCCCCAGCATTTT
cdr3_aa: CARWETGDNQPQHF

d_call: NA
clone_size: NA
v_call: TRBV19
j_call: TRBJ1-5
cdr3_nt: TGTGCCAGTAGTACCTCCCCGACAGGACCCAATCAGCCCCAGCATTTT
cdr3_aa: CASSTSPTGPNQPQHF

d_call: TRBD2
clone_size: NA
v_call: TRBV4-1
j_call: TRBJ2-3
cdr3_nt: TGCGCCAGCAGCCAGATTACTAGCGGGAGGGTTGCAGATACGCAGTATTTT
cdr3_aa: CASSQITSGRVADTQYF

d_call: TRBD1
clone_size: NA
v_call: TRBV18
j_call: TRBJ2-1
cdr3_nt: TGTGCCAGCTCATCCCGGGACAGGGGTGGAAGGAATGAGCAGTTCTTC
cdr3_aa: CASSSRDRGGRNEQFF

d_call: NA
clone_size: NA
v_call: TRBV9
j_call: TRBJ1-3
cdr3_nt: TGTGCCAGCAGCGTAGGAACAACCCACTCTGGAAACACCATATATTTT
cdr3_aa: CASSVGTTHSGNTIYF

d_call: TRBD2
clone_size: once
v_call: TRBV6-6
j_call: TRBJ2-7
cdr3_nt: TGTGCCAGCAGTCCTTCACTAGCGGGGCCTTCCCCCTACGAGCAGTACTTC
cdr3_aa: CASSPSLAGPSPYEQYF

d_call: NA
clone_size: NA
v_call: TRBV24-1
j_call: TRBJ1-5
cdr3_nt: TGTGCCACCAGTGACACGACAGGCCCTCAGCCCCAGCATTTT
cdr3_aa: CATSDTTGPQPQHF

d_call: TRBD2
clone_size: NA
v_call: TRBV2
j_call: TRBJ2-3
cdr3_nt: TGTGCCAGCAGTGGGGGCGGGAGAAGCACAGATACGCAGTATTTT
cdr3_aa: CASSGGGRSTDTQYF

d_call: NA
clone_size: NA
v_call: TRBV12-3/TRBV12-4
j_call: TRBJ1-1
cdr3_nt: TGTGCCAGCAGTTTACCCCCCGGGGAAGCTTTCTTT
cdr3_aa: CASSLPPGEAFF

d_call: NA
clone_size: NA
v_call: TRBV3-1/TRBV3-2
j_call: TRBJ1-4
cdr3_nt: TGTGCCAGCGGGGGGAGGGTCTATAATGAAAAACTGTTTTTT
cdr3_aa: CASGGRVYNEKLFF

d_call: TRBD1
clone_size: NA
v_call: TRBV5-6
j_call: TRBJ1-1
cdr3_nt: TGTGCCAGCAGCGGAACCGGGACAGGGAGGGGTAAAGCTTTCTTT
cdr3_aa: CASSGTGTGRGKAFF

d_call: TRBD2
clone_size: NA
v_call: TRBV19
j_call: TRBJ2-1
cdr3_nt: TGTGCCAGTAGTATAGATCGGACTAGCTCCTACAATGAGCAGTTCTTC
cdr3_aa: CASSIDRTSSYNEQFF